Listed here are 9 T cell receptor beta chains from one sample, sequenced in a study of blood T cell repertoires in COVID-19. Assay used: immunoSEQ multiplex PCR; TCRdb lists only in-frame clones, some missing. This sample yields just under 45,000 clones, of which 87% are seen a single time; 3.5% to 5% belongs to the top ten. Sequencing was done on a sample of peripheral blood. These receptors were collected from a man aged 40-49 years with COVID-19, enrolled during active disease.

The chain carries TRBV2 and TRBJ2-3; 9 bases match TRBD2. V lost 3 bases to trimming and J lost 3 bases; unmatched junction nucleotides: 4. CDR1 is SNHLY and CDR2 is FYNNEI in the germline V gene. The CDR3 runs to 15 residues. The CDR3 nucleotides are TGTGCCAGCAGTGAGGCGGGAGGGCCGACAGATACGCAGTATTTT. It specifies CASSEAGGPTDTQYF.

The V gene is TRBV3-1 (or the pseudogene TRBV3-2), the J gene TRBJ1-1; D possibly corresponds to TRBD1 (5 bases). CDR3 length: 15 amino acids. The V gene lost 0 bases and the J gene lost 6 bases, with 14 bases spanning the gap. Per the germline V gene, CDR1 is LGHDT and CDR2 is YNNKEL (reference sequence). CDR3 amino acids: CASSQDFGGLSEAFF. The CDR3 DNA follows: TGTGCCAGCAGCCAAGATTTCGGGGGGTTATCTGAAGCTTTCTTT.

The CDR3 DNA follows: TGTGCCAGCTCACCTGCCACAGGGCTCAGCAATCAGCCCCAGCATTTT. It yields the protein CASSPATGLSNQPQHF. The chain couples TRBV18 to TRBJ1-5; D perhaps matches TRBD1 (6 bases). V was cut by 3 bases and J by 1 base, with 13 bases left in between. This CDR3 region has 16 residues. The germline CDR1 and CDR2 sequences are KGHSH and LQKENI.

The rearrangement uses TRBV12-5 and TRBJ2-7, with TRBD2 matching over 8 bases. CDR3 length: 15 residues. Per germline, CDR1 LGHNT and CDR2 FRNRAP. The ends lost 9 bases at V and 2 bases at J; junction bases unmatched: 12. CDR3: CASHREGNPPYEQYF. CDR3 coding DNA: TGTGCTAGCCATCGGGAGGGGAACCCTCCCTACGAGCAGTACTTC.

This clone was seen more than once but under ten times. The J gene is TRBJ1-2, the V gene TRBV9; the match to TRBD1 covers 9 bases. The CDR3 runs to 15 residues. V was clipped by 4 bases and J by 4 bases; unmatched bases: 8. Looked up from germline, CDR1 is SGDLS and CDR2 is YYNGEE. This chain's CDR3 is CASSTGGQGSYGYTF. The CDR3 DNA reads as TGTGCCAGCAGCACTGGGGGACAGGGTTCCTATGGCTACACCTTC. The complete variable domain, with remaining parts taken from reference TRBV9 and TRBJ1-2, reads DSGVTQTPKHLITATGQRVTLRCSPRSGDLSVYWYQQSLDQGLQFLIQYYNGEERAKGNILERFSAQQFPDLHSELNLSSLELGDSALYFCASSTGGQGSYGYTFGSGTRLTVV.

The chain links TRBV7-2 to TRBJ1-5; 10 bases map to TRBD1. Germline values: CDR1 SGHTA, CDR2 FQGNSA. This CDR3 region has 15 residues. The V and J ends lost 4 bases and 6 bases, in that order; junction bases with no gene match: 6. As DNA, the CDR3 is TGTGCCAGCAGCTCCTCCGGGACAGGGGTTCAGCCCCAGCATTTT. This sequence encodes CASSSSGTGVQPQHF.

This chain links TRBV4-2 with TRBJ1-2, with 9 bases that match TRBD1. The CDR3 is 15 residues long. Germline V gene sequence: CDR1 LGHNA, CDR2 YNFKEQ. Unmatched junction bases numbered 4, after V lost 2 bases and J lost 3 bases. Here the CDR3 DNA reads TGTGCCAGCAGCCAACAACAGGGGGCGGACTATGGCTACACCTTC. This sequence encodes CASSQQQGADYGYTF.

This clone was observed a single time. The V call is TRBV6-6, the J call TRBJ2-5, with 7 bases fitting TRBD2. This CDR3 spans 16 amino acids. J gave up 5 bases and V 0 bases, and 9 bases lay outside the gene matches. Germline assignment: CDR1 MNHNY and CDR2 SVGAGI (reference sequence). The chain's CDR3 is CASSYSRALADETQYF. For the CDR3, the DNA is TGTGCCAGCAGTTACTCGAGAGCTCTAGCGGACGAGACCCAGTACTTC.

This chain joins TRBV2 and TRBJ2-1; a weak D match, TRBD2 (5 bases). The CDR3 spans 13 residues. Germline-derived CDR1 and CDR2 are SNHLY and FYNNEI. The V end lost 7 bases, the J end lost 4 bases, and 11 bases lay between the germline ends. This CDR3 is CASMTISYNEQFF. The CDR3 DNA reads as TGTGCCAGCATGACTATCTCTTACAATGAGCAGTTCTTC.